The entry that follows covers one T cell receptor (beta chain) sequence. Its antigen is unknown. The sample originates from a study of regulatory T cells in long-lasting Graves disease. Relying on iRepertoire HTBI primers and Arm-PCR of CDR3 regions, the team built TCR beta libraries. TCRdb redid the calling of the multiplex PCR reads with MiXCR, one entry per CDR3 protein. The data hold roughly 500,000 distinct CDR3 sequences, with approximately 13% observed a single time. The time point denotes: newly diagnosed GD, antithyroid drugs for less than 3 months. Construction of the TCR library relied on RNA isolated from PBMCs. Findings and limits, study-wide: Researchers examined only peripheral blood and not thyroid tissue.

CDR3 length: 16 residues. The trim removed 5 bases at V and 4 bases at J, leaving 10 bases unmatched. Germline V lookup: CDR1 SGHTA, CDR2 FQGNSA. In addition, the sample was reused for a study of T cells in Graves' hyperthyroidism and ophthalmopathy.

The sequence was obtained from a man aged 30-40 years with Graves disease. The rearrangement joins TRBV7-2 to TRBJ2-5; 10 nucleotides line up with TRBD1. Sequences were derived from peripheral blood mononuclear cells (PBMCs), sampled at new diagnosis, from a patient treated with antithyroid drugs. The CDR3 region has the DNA TGTGCCAGCAGCCCTTCAGGAGGGACAGGGGTAGAGACCCAGTACTTC. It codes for CASSPSGGTGVETQYF.